The next 13 T cell receptor beta chains were all read from a single sample in a study of blood T cell repertoires in COVID-19 (dated by TCRdb to between 2020 and 2021). Receptor libraries were prepared by the immunoSEQ multiplex PCR assay. TCRdb limited this immuneACCESS table to in-frame rearrangements with V and J called. A share of clones is missing; checked studies link under half to unresolved V genes, and the rest is unexplained. Within this sample are about 250,000 clones, with about 86% of them counted one time only. The biggest ten clones account for around a sixth of the sample. The sequencing input was peripheral blood. The origin of the receptors is an older person with COVID-19, enrolled during active disease.

The rearrangement links TRBV6-6 to TRBJ2-1; 10 bases are shared with TRBD1. The ends lost 5 bases at V and 5 bases at J; junction bases unmatched: 9. The CDR3 is made up of 16 amino acids. Germline lookup yields CDR1 MNHNY and CDR2 SVGAGI (reference sequence). CDR3 nucleotide sequence: TGTGCCAGCAGTAAGACAGGGGGCCTTGTGAACAATGAGCAGTTCTTC. It encodes CASSKTGGLVNNEQFF.

The chain carries TRBV7-2 and TRBJ2-3; possible D gene TRBD2, 5 bases. This CDR3 has 15 residues. Germline V gives CDR1 SGHTA, CDR2 FQGNSA. V was trimmed by 5 bases and J by 2 bases, leaving 14 bases between them. The CDR3 DNA reads TGTGCCAGCAGCCCGGGCGGGCAGAACACAGATACGCAGTATTTT. It translates to CASSPGGQNTDTQYF.

V is TRBV9 and J is TRBJ2-3; D is unclear. V lost 1 base, J lost 2 bases, and 20 bases lay in between. This CDR3 has 18 amino acids. The germline CDR1 and CDR2 sequences are SGDLS and YYNGEE. CDR3 DNA sequence: TGTGCCAGCAGCGTACAGTTTTCCCGCGGAGAATTCACAGATACGCAGTATTTT. Protein product: CASSVQFSRGEFTDTQYF.

The rearrangement joins TRBV5-6 to TRBJ1-6, with 7 bases that match TRBD1. The CDR3 is 15 residues long. Germline CDR1 and CDR2: SGHDT and YYEEEE. V was pared by 5 bases and J by 7 bases, with 9 bases of the junction left unmatched. For the CDR3, the DNA is TGTGCCAGCAGTCTAGCAGGGGGTGTGAATTCACCCCTCCACTTT. It encodes CASSLAGGVNSPLHF.

This clone was observed once. The genes are TRBV4-1 and TRBJ1-1; TRBD1 agrees at 7 bases. The V and J ends lost 3 bases and 6 bases, in that order; junction bases with no gene match: 10. CDR3 size: 15 residues. Germline lookup yields CDR1 MGHRA and CDR2 YSYEKL. The CDR3 nucleotides read TGCGCCAGCAGCCAGGAGGGACAGTCTTTCCCTGAAGCTTTCTTT. It encodes CASSQEGQSFPEAFF.

This clone was seen more than once but under ten times. Sequence at one end of the junction differs from germline and may be a read error. The chain links TRBV7-9 to TRBJ2-1, with 7 bases that match TRBD2. From germline, CDR1 is SEHNR and CDR2 FQNEAQ (reference sequence). CDR3 length: 15 amino acids. Here the CDR3 DNA reads TGTGCCAGCAGTTTAGCGGGCTTCTCCTACAATGAGCAGTTCTTC. Its protein product is CASSLAGFSYNEQFF.

The rearrangement uses TRBV15 and TRBJ1-1; D call uncertain. Trimming cost V 1 base and J 3 bases, with 9 bases left between them. This CDR3 contains 14 residues. Germline-derived CDR1 and CDR2 are LNHNV and YYDKDF (reference sequence). CDR3 sequence: CATSRGSLDTEAFF. The CDR3, as DNA: TGTGCCACCAGCAGAGGGAGCCTAGACACTGAAGCTTTCTTT.

The chain carries TRBV6-2 or TRBV6-3 and TRBJ2-1, with 8 positions matching TRBD2. The V gene's germline CDR1 is MNHEY and CDR2 SVGEGT. Unmatched junction bases numbered 3, after V lost 2 bases and J lost 0 bases. CDR3 size: 16 residues. CDR3 nucleotide sequence: TGTGCCAGCAGTTACCTGGCGGGAGGCTCCTACAATGAGCAGTTCTTC. Amino acid sequence: CASSYLAGGSYNEQFF.

The gene calls are TRBV30 and TRBJ1-6; maybe TRBD1 (6 bases). From germline, CDR1 is GTSNPN and CDR2 SVGIG (reference sequence). The CDR3 is 17 residues long. V was cut by 2 bases and J by 0 bases, with 14 bases left in between. For the CDR3, the DNA is TGTGCCTGGAGTCAGACAGGATTCAGCTCCTATAATTCACCCCTCCACTTT. This gives the protein CAWSQTGFSSYNSPLHF.

The V gene is TRBV7-8, the J gene TRBJ2-6; 7 bases fit TRBD2. CDR1 is SGHVS, CDR2 FQNEAQ, per germline. After removal of 0 bases from V and 2 bases from J, the junction contained 1 base not matched to a gene. CDR3 length: 16 amino acids. As DNA, the CDR3 is TGTGCCAGCAGCTTAGCGACTAGCCCTGGGGCCAACGTCCTGACTTTC. It encodes CASSLATSPGANVLTF.

The J gene is TRBJ1-5, the V gene TRBV6-5, with a weak D call TRBD1 (6 bases). Germline CDR1 reads MNHEY; CDR2 reads SVGAGI. This CDR3 comprises 14 residues. The V gene lost 10 bases and the J gene lost 0 bases, with 13 bases spanning the gap. CDR3 nucleotides: TGTGCCACCCTGGGGGGGCTTAGCAATCAGCCCCAGCATTTT. It specifies CATLGGLSNQPQHF.

This clone showed up just a few times. CDR3 DNA sequence: TGTGCCTGGAGTTCTACGACAGAACTCTATGGCTACACCTTC. Protein: CAWSSTTELYGYTF. The V gene is TRBV30, the J gene TRBJ1-2, with D tentatively TRBD1 (5 bases). Trimming pared 2 bases from V and 4 bases from J, leaving 14 bases between. Germline V gene data show CDR1 as GTSNPN and CDR2 as SVGIG (reference sequence). The CDR3 sequence is 14 residues long. The whole variable domain, remainder taken from reference TRBV30 and TRBJ1-2, is SQTIHQWPATLVQPVGSPLSLECTVEGTSNPNLYWYRQAAGRGLQLLFYSVGIGQISSEVPQNLSASRPQDRQFILSSKKLLLSDSGFYLCAWSSTTELYGYTFGSGTRLTVV.

The chain has TRBV3-1 (or the pseudogene TRBV3-2) and TRBJ1-3, with no clear D. The length of the CDR3 is 15 residues. CDR1 and CDR2 (germline): LGHDT, YNNKEL (reference sequence). The ends were cut back, 0 bases at V and 2 bases at J, with 8 bases in the middle. CDR3 sequence (DNA): TGTGCCAGCAGCCAAGATTCGTCAGCTGGAAACACCATATATTTT. This codes for CASSQDSSAGNTIYF.